A selection of T cell receptor beta chains follows, all from one sample in a study of CD8 T cells in ankylosing spondylitis. MiXCR, run by TCRdb on the 5' RACE reads, gives a single entry per CDR3 protein. This table holds 300,000 to 400,000 distinct CDR3 sequences, over 12% found once. Material: blood, either unsorted or a sorted T cell fraction (not recorded which). The receptors were gathered from a male donor with ankylosing spondylitis or in good health (not recorded which). The CDR3 runs from the conserved cysteine through the conserved F or W. A D gene is named only where the DNA matches it firmly. Clone size is given for some rows only: seen once, a few or many times, or a class if the clone is expanded.

abundance | j_gene | d_gene | v_gene | CDR3nt | CDR3aa
few | TRBJ1-5 | TRBD1 | TRBV29-1 | TGCAGCGCCGGGACAGGGGGTCAGCCCCAGCATTTT | CSAGTGGQPQHF
few | TRBJ2-2 | . | TRBV7-2 | TGTGCCAGCAGCTCGGAGGGACGGATTGAGGGAACCGGGGAGCTGTTTTTT | CASSSEGRIEGTGELFF
few | TRBJ2-7 | . | TRBV5-1 | TGCGCCAGCTCCTACCCAGGGGGGCCCCACGAGCAGTACTTC | CASSYPGGPHEQYF
many | TRBJ1-2 | . | TRBV2 | TGTGCCAGCAGTGAAGGGGAGGCCCATAACTATGGCTACACCTTC | CASSEGEAHNYGYTF
few | TRBJ2-7 | . | TRBV7-2 | TGTGCCAGCAGACCTGATAGGGTGCGAGGCTACGAGCAGTACTTC | CASRPDRVRGYEQYF
. | TRBJ2-3 | . | TRBV24-1 | TGTGCCACCAGTGATATGAGAGATACGCAGTATTTT | CATSDMRDTQYF
. | TRBJ2-1 | . | TRBV12-3/TRBV12-4 | TGTGCCAGCAGTGTTAGACAGGCGGCTTACAATGAGCAGTTCTTC | CASSVRQAAYNEQFF
. | TRBJ1-2 | . | TRBV12-3/TRBV12-4 | TGTGCCAGCAGTTTGGGGTCAGTAGGAGGCTACACCTTC | CASSLGSVGGYTF
. | TRBJ2-7 | . | TRBV18 | TGTGCCAGCTCACTTTACTCCGGGACAAATTCCTACGAGCAGTACTTC | CASSLYSGTNSYEQYF
few | TRBJ2-3 | TRBD2 | TRBV5-1 | TGCGCCAGCAGCTTGGTAGCGGGGGGGCCGACGCAGTATTTT | CASSLVAGGPTQYF
. | TRBJ2-7 | TRBD1 | TRBV13 | TGTGCCAGCAGCTTAGAGGCCGGACAGGGGGCGGGTGAGCAGTACTTC | CASSLEAGQGAGEQYF
. | TRBJ2-2 | TRBD1 | TRBV19 | TGTGCCAGTACCGACAGGGCCCCGAACACCGGGGAGCTGTTTTTT | CASTDRAPNTGELFF
few | TRBJ1-1 | TRBD1 | TRBV11-2 | TGTGCCAGCAGCTCTCAGGGGGTCGGAACTGAAGCTTTCTTT | CASSSQGVGTEAFF
few | TRBJ2-5 | TRBD2 | TRBV3-1 | TGTGCCAGCAGCCTTTCTAGCGGACGGGGCCAAGAGACCCAGTACTTC | CASSLSSGRGQETQYF
few | TRBJ2-1 | . | TRBV4-1 | TGCGCCAGCAGCCAAGCACAGGGAAGGGGGTTGAATGAGCAGTTCTTC | CASSQAQGRGLNEQFF
. | TRBJ2-1 | TRBD2 | TRBV20-1 | TGCAGTGCCTGGCGTACCAGCGGGATCCACAATGAGCAGTTCTTC | CSAWRTSGIHNEQFF
few | TRBJ2-5 | . | TRBV14 | TGTGCCAGCAGCCAAGCCTTCGGGGCCCAAGAGACCCAGTACTTC | CASSQAFGAQETQYF
. | TRBJ2-5 | TRBD1 | TRBV20-1 | TGCAGTGCTAGAGATGCCGGGACAGTGGAGACCCAGTACTTC | CSARDAGTVETQYF
. | TRBJ1-2 | . | TRBV29-1 | TGCAGCGTTGAAGGTCCAGGGGCCGCCTATGGCTACACCTTC | CSVEGPGAAYGYTF
few | TRBJ2-7 | TRBD1 | TRBV6-5 | TGTGCCAGCAGTTACTCGAATCCGGGACAGGGATCCTACGAGCAGTACTTC | CASSYSNPGQGSYEQYF
. | TRBJ1-5 | TRBD1 | TRBV5-1 | TGCGCCAGCAGCTGGACAGGGGATAGCAATCAGCCCCAGCATTTT | CASSWTGDSNQPQHF
few | TRBJ2-7 | TRBD1 | TRBV10-3 | TGTGCCATCAGCCGGGACAGGGGGGCGTCCTACGAGCAGTACTTC | CAISRDRGASYEQYF
. | TRBJ2-2 | . | TRBV10-3 | TGTGCCATCACGTTAAGAGCGAACACCGGGGAGCTGTTTTTT | CAITLRANTGELFF
many | TRBJ1-4 | . | TRBV12-3/TRBV12-4 | TGTGCCAGCAGCAGTCGAGTAGGTGAAAAACTGTTTTTT | CASSSRVGEKLFF
many | TRBJ1-1 | . | TRBV5-1 | TGCGCCAGCAGCTGGGCCTCACAAGACTTTGAAGCTTTCTTT | CASSWASQDFEAFF
. | TRBJ1-3 | . | TRBV10-2 | TGCGCCAGCACCCCCCAGGGAGGCACCATATATTTT | CASTPQGGTIYF
. | TRBJ2-3 | . | TRBV20-1 | TGCAGTGTTAGGGGGATAGCGAAGGATACGCAGTATTTT | CSVRGIAKDTQYF
many | TRBJ1-1 | . | TRBV5-1 | TGCGCCAGCAGCCCTTACTTGTCAAAGCAGGGTGAAGCTTTCTTT | CASSPYLSKQGEAFF
few | TRBJ1-2 | . | TRBV25-1 | TGTGCCAGCAGTGAATTTTCGCAGGTTACGGGCTACACCTTC | CASSEFSQVTGYTF
many | TRBJ2-3 | . | TRBV28 | TGTGCCAGCAGTTACCAGGGTACAGATACGCAGTATTTT | CASSYQGTDTQYF
. | TRBJ1-1 | . | TRBV5-1 | TGCGCCAGCAGCTTGGGACCATCGAGCACTGAAGCTTTCTTT | CASSLGPSSTEAFF
. | TRBJ2-1 | TRBD2 | TRBV7-9 | TGTGCCAGCAGCCCAAGAGGGACTAGCGGGACTTACAATGAGCAGTTCTTC | CASSPRGTSGTYNEQFF
many | TRBJ2-1 | . | TRBV5-1 | TGCGCCAGCAGCCCCCAGCCGGCGGTTTCCTACAATGAGCAGTTCTTC | CASSPQPAVSYNEQFF
. | TRBJ2-2 | TRBD1 | TRBV10-3 | TGTGCCATCAGTGGACGGACAGGGAACACCGGGGAGCTGTTTTTT | CAISGRTGNTGELFF
few | TRBJ1-4 | . | TRBV19 | TGTGCCAGTAGTTCCCGACAGTCACCGGGAGAAAAACTGTTTTTT | CASSSRQSPGEKLFF
. | TRBJ2-7 | TRBD1 | TRBV29-1 | TGCAGCGTTACGACAGGGGGCTCAAACGAGCAGTACTTC | CSVTTGGSNEQYF
few | TRBJ1-2 | TRBD1 | TRBV20-1 | TGCAGCTTAGCGCCCCGGACAGGGATGGGCTATGGCTACACCTTC | CSLAPRTGMGYGYTF
. | TRBJ2-7 | TRBD1 | TRBV11-2 | TGTGCCAGCAGCTCCCTGACAGGGGCAGGCTACGAGCAGTACTTC | CASSSLTGAGYEQYF
few | TRBJ2-1 | TRBD2 | TRBV5-1 | TGCGCCAGCAGCTTCGGGACTAGCATTGGCAATGAGCAGTTCTTC | CASSFGTSIGNEQFF
few | TRBJ2-1 | . | TRBV20-1 | TGCAGTGCTAGAGATTTGGACAGAGACTACAATGAGCAGTTCTTC | CSARDLDRDYNEQFF
few | TRBJ2-1 | TRBD2 | TRBV9 | TGTGCCAGCAGCGTAGGGCGGGGCGGGAGTTCCAATGAGCAGTTCTTC | CASSVGRGGSSNEQFF
few | TRBJ2-1 | . | TRBV6-1 | TGTGCCAGCACGTACAAAAAGACCCCCTACAATGAGCAGTTCTTC | CASTYKKTPYNEQFF
. | TRBJ2-7 | TRBD2 | TRBV20-1 | TGCAGTGCTAGGGACCCCTCTGCAGCGGGAGGCGCCAACGAGCAGTACTTC | CSARDPSAAGGANEQYF
few | TRBJ1-1 | . | TRBV7-9 | TGTGCCAGCAGCTTAGACAGTATTACTGAAGCTTTCTTT | CASSLDSITEAFF
. | TRBJ2-2 | . | TRBV20-1 | TGCAGTGCTAGTAGGGGGGGCCCCAACACCGGGGAGCTGTTTTTT | CSASRGGPNTGELFF
. | TRBJ2-3 | TRBD2 | TRBV11-2 | TGTGCCAGCAGCCCGCGAGGGGCCCGGGCCTCCGGGGGGTTAGATACGCAGTATTTT | CASSPRGARASGGLDTQYF
. | TRBJ1-2 | . | TRBV20-1 | TGCAGTGCGAGGGGACGGACTAACTATGGCTACACCTTC | CSARGRTNYGYTF
few | TRBJ2-5 | . | TRBV11-2 | TGTGCCAGCAGCTTAAACTGGAACAGGCAGGACTTC | CASSLNWNRQDF
few | TRBJ1-1 | . | TRBV29-1 | TGCAGCGTAGAGCCACAGGGCCGCTTT | CSVEPQGRF
. | TRBJ2-1 | . | TRBV5-1 | TGCGCCAGCAGCTACCGACAGGGCGGGACTAACAATGAGCAGTTCTTC | CASSYRQGGTNNEQFF
. | TRBJ1-1 | TRBD1 | TRBV20-1 | TGCAGTGCTGAGGACAGGGCGGACACTGAAGCTTTCTTT | CSAEDRADTEAFF